Sequencing of this TCR beta chain was carried out in a study of brain T cells in children with intractable seizures. Notes on the study in general: Pre- and post-surgery blood differed in depth, so pre-surgery absences may be undersampling. Only CDR3 sequence similarity suggested viral specificity, without known HCMV serostatus.

This sample's time point: blood from clinic visit 5 months post-surgery; TSC patient then seizure free. Surgery cases with the highest brain T cell transcript signatures were chosen for sequencing. CDR1 LNHDA and CDR2 SQIVND come from the germline V gene (reference sequence). The length of the CDR3 is 11 residues. With 9 bases clipped from V and 6 bases from J, the junction kept 5 bases outside the gene matches. Turning to this clone: Its target is unknown.

Data came from immunoSEQ multiplex PCR; TCRdb stores just in-frame clones and leaves some out. The data show under 400,000 clones, roughly 92% seen once. This specimen was peripheral blood, taken approximately 5 months after surgery. The source is a boy in the first two years of life with tuberous sclerosis and intractable seizures. The V call is TRBV19, the J call TRBJ2-7; 7 bases are a match to TRBD1. CDR3 sequence reads: CASTDRAEQYF. The CDR3 DNA reads as TGTGCCAGCACCGACAGGGCCGAGCAGTACTTC.